This T cell receptor (beta chain) was found in a study of T-cell memory formation after mild COVID-19. Study overall: The TCR clusters were mostly specific to one donor. General study results and limits: A second wave expanding day 15 to 37 was CD4+-biased; contracting clones were balanced. Contracting CD4+ clones sat mainly in CM and EM; CD8+ in EMRA. Certain responding clones were present in pre-infection memory, suggesting participation of cross-reactive memory.

The CDR3 spans 12 residues. The germline V gene has CDR1 LNHDA and CDR2 SQIVND (reference sequence). The V and J ends lost 4 bases and 11 bases, in that order; junction bases with no gene match: 7. Concerning this clonotype: The antigen is not known.

TCRdb reprocessed the 5' RACE reads via MiXCR and lists one record per CDR3 protein. The profile shows under 450,000 distinct CDR3 sequences, less than 25% of them singletons. The sequenced sample consisted of PBMCs or a T cell subset sorted from them (not recorded which). This receptor was obtained from an adult woman who had mild COVID-19 (a few samples of this study predate the infection). Cell type and time point are not known. The rearrangement uses TRBV19 and TRBJ1-1, with 7 bases identical to TRBD1. The CDR3 sequence is CASSTRQGTAFF. In nucleotides, the CDR3 is TGTGCCAGTAGTACCCGACAGGGTACGGCTTTCTTT.